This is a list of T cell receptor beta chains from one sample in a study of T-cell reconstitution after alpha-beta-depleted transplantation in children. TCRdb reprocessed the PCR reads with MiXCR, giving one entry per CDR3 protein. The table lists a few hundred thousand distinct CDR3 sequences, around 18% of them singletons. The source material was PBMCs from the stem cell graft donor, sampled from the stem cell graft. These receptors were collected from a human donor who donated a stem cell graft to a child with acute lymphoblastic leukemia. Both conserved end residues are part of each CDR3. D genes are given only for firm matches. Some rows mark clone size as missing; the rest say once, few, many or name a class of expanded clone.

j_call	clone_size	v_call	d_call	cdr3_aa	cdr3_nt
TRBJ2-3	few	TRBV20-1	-	CSARRGVTDTQYF	TGCAGTGCTAGACGAGGGGTCACAGATACGCAGTATTTT
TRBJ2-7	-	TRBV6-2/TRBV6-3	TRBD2	CASSASRRETYEQYF	TGTGCCAGCAGCGCTTCCCGGCGGGAGACATACGAGCAGTACTTC
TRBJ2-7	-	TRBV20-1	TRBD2	CSAESGAYEQYF	TGCAGTGCCGAGAGCGGGGCCTACGAGCAGTACTTC
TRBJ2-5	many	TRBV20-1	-	CSAGAGAGATQYF	TGCAGTGCAGGGGCAGGGGCGGGGGCGACCCAGTACTTC
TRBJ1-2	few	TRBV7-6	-	CASSLNPDRMYYGYTF	TGTGCCAGCAGCTTAAATCCCGACAGGATGTACTATGGCTACACCTTC
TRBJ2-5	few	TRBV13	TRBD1	CASSPQDRGTQETQYF	TGTGCCAGCAGCCCCCAGGACAGGGGGACCCAAGAGACCCAGTACTTC
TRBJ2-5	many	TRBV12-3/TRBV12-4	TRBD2	CASSRLAGVETQYF	TGTGCCAGCAGTCGACTAGCGGGAGTTGAGACCCAGTACTTC
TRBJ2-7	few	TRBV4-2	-	CASSQAQGGYEQYF	TGTGCCAGCAGCCAAGCTCAGGGGGGATACGAGCAGTACTTC
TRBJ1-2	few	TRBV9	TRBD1	CASSARDRGRKAYGYTF	TGTGCCAGCAGCGCCCGGGACAGGGGGCGCAAAGCCTATGGCTACACCTTC
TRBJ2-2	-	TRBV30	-	CAWTPTATGELFF	TGTGCCTGGACCCCGACTGCCACCGGGGAGCTGTTTTTT
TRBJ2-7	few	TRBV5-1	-	CASSLSWGEQYF	TGCGCCAGCAGCTTGTCATGGGGCGAGCAGTACTTC
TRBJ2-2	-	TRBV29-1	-	CSAQAGLRAVAGDTGELFF	TGCAGCGCCCAAGCTGGTCTCCGGGCCGTCGCAGGGGACACCGGGGAGCTGTTTTTT
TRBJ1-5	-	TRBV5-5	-	CASSFEGRELQPQHF	TGTGCCAGCAGCTTCGAGGGCAGGGAACTCCAGCCCCAGCATTTT
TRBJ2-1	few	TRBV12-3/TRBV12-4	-	CASSGGGPIDSYNEQFF	TGTGCCAGCAGTGGTGGGGGCCCTATCGACTCCTACAATGAGCAGTTCTTC
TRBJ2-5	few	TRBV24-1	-	CATSDLSSGSQYF	TGTGCCACCAGTGATTTAAGCTCTGGGTCCCAGTACTTC
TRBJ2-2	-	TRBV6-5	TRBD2	CASSYSLLAGGRTGELFF	TGTGCCAGCAGTTACTCGCTCTTGGCGGGAGGTCGAACCGGGGAGCTGTTTTTT
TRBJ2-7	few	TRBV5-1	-	CASSIDPAYEQYF	TGCGCCAGCAGTATTGACCCGGCCTACGAGCAGTACTTC
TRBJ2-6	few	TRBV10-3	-	CAISESGSESSGANVLTF	TGTGCCATCAGTGAGTCTGGCAGTGAGAGCTCTGGGGCCAACGTCCTGACTTTC